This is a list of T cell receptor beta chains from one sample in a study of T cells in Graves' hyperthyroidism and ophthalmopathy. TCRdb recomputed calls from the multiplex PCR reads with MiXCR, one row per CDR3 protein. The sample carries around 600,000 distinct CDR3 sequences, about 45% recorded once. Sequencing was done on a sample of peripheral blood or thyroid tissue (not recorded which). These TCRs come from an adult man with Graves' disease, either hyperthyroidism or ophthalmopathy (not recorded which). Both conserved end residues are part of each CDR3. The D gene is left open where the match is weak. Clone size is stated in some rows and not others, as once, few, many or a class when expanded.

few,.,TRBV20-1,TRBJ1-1,CSVSDPVTEAFF,TGCAGTGTTTCGGACCCGGTTACTGAAGCTTTCTTT
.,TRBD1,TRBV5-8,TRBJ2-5,CASSRDGTVPETQYF,TGTGCCAGCAGCCGAGACGGGACAGTACCAGAGACCCAGTACTTC
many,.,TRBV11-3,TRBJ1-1,CASSYHRAGDTEAFF,TGTGCCAGCAGCTACCACAGGGCAGGCGACACTGAAGCTTTCTTT
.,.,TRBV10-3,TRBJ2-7,CASSARTGGSDYGQYF,TGTGCCAGCAGCGCACGTACCGGGGGATCAGACTACGGGCAGTACTTC
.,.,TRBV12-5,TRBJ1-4,CASSWRLNEKLFF,TGTGCCAGCAGTTGGCGCCTAAATGAAAAACTGTTTTTT
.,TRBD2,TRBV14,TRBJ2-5,CASSHGLEETQYF,TGTGCCAGCAGCCACGGACTAGAAGAGACCCAGTACTTC
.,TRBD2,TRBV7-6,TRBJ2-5,CASSRPGLAGGLETQYF,TGTGCCAGCAGCAGGCCGGGACTAGCGGGAGGTTTGGAGACCCAGTACTTC
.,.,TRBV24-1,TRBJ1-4,CATSDFERTGDEKLFF,TGTGCCACCAGTGATTTTGAGAGGACGGGGGATGAAAAACTGTTTTTT
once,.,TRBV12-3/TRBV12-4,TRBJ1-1,CASSLAEADTEAFF,TGTGCCAGCAGTTTGGCGGAGGCGGACACTGAAGCTTTCTTT
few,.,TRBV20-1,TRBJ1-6,CSARGGLRGGNSPLHF,TGCAGTGCTAGAGGGGGACTAAGGGGAGGGAATTCACCCCTCCACTTT
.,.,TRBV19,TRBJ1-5,CASSIVRLGPQHF,TGTGCCAGTAGTATAGTTCGCCTTGGGCCCCAGCATTTT
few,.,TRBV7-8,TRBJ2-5,CASTLMLGETQYF,TGTGCCAGCACCTTAATGCTCGGGGAGACCCAGTACTTC
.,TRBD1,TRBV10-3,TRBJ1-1,CASSSGQGVTFF,TGTGCCAGCAGTTCTGGACAGGGGGTGACTTTCTTT
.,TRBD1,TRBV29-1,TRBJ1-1,CSVEGGDRADTEAFF,TGCAGCGTTGAAGGAGGAGACAGGGCGGACACTGAAGCTTTCTTT
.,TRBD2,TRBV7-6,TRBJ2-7,CASSTIAGGPNEQYF,TGTGCCAGCAGCACTATAGCGGGGGGGCCCAACGAGCAGTACTTC
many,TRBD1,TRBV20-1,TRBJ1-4,CSARGDRGDEKLFF,TGCAGTGCCCGAGGTGACAGGGGGGATGAAAAACTGTTTTTT
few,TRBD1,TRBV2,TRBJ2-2,CASSEVGQGNGELFF,TGTGCCAGCAGTGAAGTGGGACAGGGGAACGGGGAGCTGTTTTTT
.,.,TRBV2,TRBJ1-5,CASSEEAETGQPQHF,TGTGCCAGCAGTGAAGAAGCGGAGACAGGTCAGCCCCAGCATTTT
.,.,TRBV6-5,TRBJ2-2,CASSYFDTGELFF,TGTGCCAGCAGTTACTTTGACACCGGGGAGCTGTTTTTT
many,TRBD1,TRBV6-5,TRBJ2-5,CASSGTGRQTQYF,TGTGCCAGCAGTGGGACAGGGCGGCAGACCCAGTACTTC
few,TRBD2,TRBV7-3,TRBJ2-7,CASSPSPGTSGVQYF,TGTGCCAGCAGCCCAAGCCCCGGGACTAGCGGGGTGCAGTACTTC
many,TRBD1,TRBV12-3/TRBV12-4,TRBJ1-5,CASSMPGTVEHF,TGTGCCAGCAGTATGCCCGGGACAGTGGAGCATTTT
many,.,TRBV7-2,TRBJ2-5,CASSLGQQYQETQYF,TGTGCCAGCAGCTTAGGGCAACAGTACCAAGAGACCCAGTACTTC
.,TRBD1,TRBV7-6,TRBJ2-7,CASSFGTGCMSPLHF,TGTGCCAGCAGCTTCGGGACAGGGTGTATGTCACCCCTCCACTTC
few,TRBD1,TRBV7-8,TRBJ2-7,CASSLAWDRGDYEQYF,TGTGCCAGCAGCTTAGCGTGGGACAGGGGAGACTACGAGCAGTACTTC
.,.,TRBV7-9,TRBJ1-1,CASSERDNPTEAFF,TGTGCCAGCAGTGAACGGGACAATCCCACTGAAGCTTTCTTT
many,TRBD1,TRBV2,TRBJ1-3,CASTGTAGNTIYF,TGTGCCAGCACCGGGACAGCGGGAAACACCATATATTTT
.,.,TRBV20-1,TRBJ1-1,CSARRTDTEAFF,TGCAGTGCTAGAAGGACAGACACTGAAGCTTTCTTT
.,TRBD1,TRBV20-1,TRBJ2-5,CSASRQGRKETQYF,TGCAGTGCCAGCCGACAGGGACGGAAAGAGACCCAGTACTTC
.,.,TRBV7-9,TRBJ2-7,CASSFRDPPHYEQYF,TGTGCCAGCAGCTTCCGGGACCCTCCCCACTACGAGCAGTACTTC
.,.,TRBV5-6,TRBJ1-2,CASSLALDRGGYGYTF,TGTGCCAGCAGCTTGGCCTTGGACAGAGGGGGGTATGGCTACACCTTC
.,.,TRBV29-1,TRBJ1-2,CSVNSGNYGYTF,TGCAGCGTAAACTCAGGGAACTATGGCTACACCTTC
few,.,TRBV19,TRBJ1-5,CASREVGGNQPQHF,TGTGCCAGCCGCGAGGTGGGGGGAAATCAGCCCCAGCATTTT
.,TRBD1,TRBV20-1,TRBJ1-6,CSATDRGRRGNSPLHF,TGCAGTGCTACGGACAGGGGGCGCCGGGGTAATTCACCCCTCCACTTT
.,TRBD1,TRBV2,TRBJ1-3,CASSEASGGTGNTIYF,TGTGCCAGCAGTGAAGCGTCAGGGGGAACGGGAAACACCATATATTTT
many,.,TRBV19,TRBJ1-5,CASSHDSHQPQHF,TGTGCCAGTAGTCACGACAGCCATCAGCCCCAGCATTTT
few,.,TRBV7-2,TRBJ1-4,CASSTIQGWDEKLFF,TGTGCCAGTAGTACGATACAGGGATGGGATGAAAAACTGTTTTTT
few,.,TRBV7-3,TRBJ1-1,CASSLRGGDKAFF,TGTGCCAGCAGCTTAAGAGGTGGGGACAAGGCTTTCTTT
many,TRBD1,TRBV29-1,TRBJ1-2,CSVEEDRDGYTF,TGCAGCGTTGAAGAGGACAGGGACGGCTACACCTTC
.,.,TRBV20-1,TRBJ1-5,CSASGSPDQPQHF,TGCAGTGCTAGTGGGTCGCCTGATCAGCCCCAGCATTTT
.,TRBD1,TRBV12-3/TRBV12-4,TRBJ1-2,CASSSPDRRNYGYTF,TGTGCCAGCAGTTCCCCGGACAGGAGAAACTATGGCTACACCTTC
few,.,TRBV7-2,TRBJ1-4,CASSQASAEKLFF,TGTGCCAGCAGCCAAGCCTCGGCGGAAAAACTGTTTTTT
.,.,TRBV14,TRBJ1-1,CASSHNRNTEAFF,TGTGCCAGCAGCCATAACCGGAACACTGAAGCTTTCTTT
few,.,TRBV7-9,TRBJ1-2,CASSEYSLGGHYGYTF,TGTGCCAGCAGTGAATACAGCCTCGGAGGGCACTATGGCTACACCTTC
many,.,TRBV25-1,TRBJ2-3,CASSEWVAGTDTQYF,TGTGCCAGCAGTGAATGGGTAGCCGGCACAGATACGCAGTATTTT
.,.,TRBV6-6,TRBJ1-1,CASIRTDDTEAFF,TGTGCCAGCATAAGGACAGACGACACTGAAGCTTTCTTT
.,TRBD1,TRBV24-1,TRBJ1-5,CATGTGGIRNQPQHF,TGTGCCACCGGGACAGGGGGCATTCGGAATCAGCCCCAGCATTTT
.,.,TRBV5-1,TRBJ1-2,CASSFRRAGNSGYTF,TGTGCCAGCAGTTTCCGGCGGGCGGGCAACTCTGGCTACACCTTC
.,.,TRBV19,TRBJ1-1,CASTISWGTEAFF,TGTGCCAGCACGATTAGTTGGGGCACTGAAGCTTTCTTT
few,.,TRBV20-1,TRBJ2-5,CSAPPPGAQETQYF,TGCAGTGCTCCGCCCCCTGGCGCCCAAGAGACCCAGTACTTC
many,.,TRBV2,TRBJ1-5,CASTMVGDSNQPQHF,TGTGCCAGCACGATGGTTGGGGATAGCAATCAGCCCCAGCATTTT
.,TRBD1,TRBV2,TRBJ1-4,CASSDYRGNEKLFF,TGTGCCAGCAGTGACTACAGGGGGAATGAAAAACTGTTTTTT
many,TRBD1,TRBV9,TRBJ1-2,CASSITGELVGYTF,TGTGCCAGCAGCATTACAGGGGAGTTGGTTGGCTACACCTTC
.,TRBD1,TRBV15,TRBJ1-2,CATSSFDRVPDGYTF,TGTGCCACCAGCAGCTTTGACAGGGTCCCTGATGGCTACACCTTC